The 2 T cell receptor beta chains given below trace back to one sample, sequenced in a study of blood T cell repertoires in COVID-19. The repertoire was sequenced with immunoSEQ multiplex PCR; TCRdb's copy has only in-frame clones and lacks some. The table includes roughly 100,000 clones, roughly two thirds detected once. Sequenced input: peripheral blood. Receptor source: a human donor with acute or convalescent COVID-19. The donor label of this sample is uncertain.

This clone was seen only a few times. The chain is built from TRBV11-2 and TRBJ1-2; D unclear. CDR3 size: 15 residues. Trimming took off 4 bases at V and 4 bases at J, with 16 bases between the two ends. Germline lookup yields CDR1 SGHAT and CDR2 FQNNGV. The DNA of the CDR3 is TGTGCCAGCAGCTCCCGACTGCAGAGTATCTATGGCTACACCTTC. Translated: CASSSRLQSIYGYTF. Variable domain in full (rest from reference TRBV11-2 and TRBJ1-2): EAGVAQSPRYKIIEKRQSVAFWCNPISGHATLYWYQQILGQGPKLLIQFQNNGVVDDSQLPKDRFSAERLKGVDSTLKIQPAKLEDSAVYLCASSSRLQSIYGYTFGSGTRLTVV.

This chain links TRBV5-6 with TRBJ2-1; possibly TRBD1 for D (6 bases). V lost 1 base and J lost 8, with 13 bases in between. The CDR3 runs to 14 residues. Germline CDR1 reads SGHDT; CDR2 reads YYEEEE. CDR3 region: CASSLLGGPDEQFF. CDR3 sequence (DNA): TGTGCCAGCAGCTTGCTTGGGGGCCCGGATGAGCAGTTCTTC.